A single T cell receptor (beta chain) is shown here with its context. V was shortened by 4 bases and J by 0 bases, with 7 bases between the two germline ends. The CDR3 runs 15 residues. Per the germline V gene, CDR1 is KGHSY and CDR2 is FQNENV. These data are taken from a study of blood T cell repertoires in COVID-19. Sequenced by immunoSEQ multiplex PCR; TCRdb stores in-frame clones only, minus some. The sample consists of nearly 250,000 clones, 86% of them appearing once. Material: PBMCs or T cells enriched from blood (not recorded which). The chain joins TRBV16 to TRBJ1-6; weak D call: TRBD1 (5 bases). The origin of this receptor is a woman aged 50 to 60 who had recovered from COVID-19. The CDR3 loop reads CASSRQSSYNSPLHF. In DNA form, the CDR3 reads TGTGCCAGCAGCCGACAGAGCTCCTATAATTCACCCCTCCACTTT.